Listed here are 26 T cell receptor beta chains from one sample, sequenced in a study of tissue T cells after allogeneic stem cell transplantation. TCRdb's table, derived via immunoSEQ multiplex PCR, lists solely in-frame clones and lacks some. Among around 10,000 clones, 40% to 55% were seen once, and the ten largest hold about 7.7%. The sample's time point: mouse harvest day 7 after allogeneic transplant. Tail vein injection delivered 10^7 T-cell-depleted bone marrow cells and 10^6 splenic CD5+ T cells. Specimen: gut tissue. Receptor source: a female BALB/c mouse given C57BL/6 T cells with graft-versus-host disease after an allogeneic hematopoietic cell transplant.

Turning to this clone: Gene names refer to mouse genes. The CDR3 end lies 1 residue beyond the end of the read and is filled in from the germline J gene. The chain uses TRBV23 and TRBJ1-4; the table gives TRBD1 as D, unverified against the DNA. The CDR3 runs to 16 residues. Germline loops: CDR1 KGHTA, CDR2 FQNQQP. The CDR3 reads CSSSQAGPISNERLFF. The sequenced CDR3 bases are TGCTCCAGCAGTCAAGCAGGCCCAATTTCCAACGAAAGATTATTT.

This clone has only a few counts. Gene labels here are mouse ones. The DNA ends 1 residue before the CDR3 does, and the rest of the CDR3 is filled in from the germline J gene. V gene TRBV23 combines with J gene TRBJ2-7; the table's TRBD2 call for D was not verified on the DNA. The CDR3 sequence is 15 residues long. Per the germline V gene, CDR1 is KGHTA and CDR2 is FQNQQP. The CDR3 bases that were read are TGCTCCAGCAGTCAAAGGGGGGGGGCGGTCTATGAACAGTAC. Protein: CSSSQRGGAVYEQY. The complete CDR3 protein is CSSSQRGGAVYEQYF.

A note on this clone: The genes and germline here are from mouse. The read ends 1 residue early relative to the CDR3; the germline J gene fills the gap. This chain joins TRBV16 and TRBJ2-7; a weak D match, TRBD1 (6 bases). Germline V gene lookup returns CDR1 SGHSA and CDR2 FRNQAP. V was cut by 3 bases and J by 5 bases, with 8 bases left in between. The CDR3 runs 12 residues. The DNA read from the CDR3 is TGTGCAAGCAGCTTCAGGGGAGATGAACAGTAC. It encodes CASSFRGDEQY. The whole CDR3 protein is CASSFRGDEQYF. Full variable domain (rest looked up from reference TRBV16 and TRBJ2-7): NAGVIQTPRHKVTGKGQEATLWCEPISGHSAVFWYRQTIVQGLEFLTYFRNQAPIDDSGMPKERFSAQMPNQSHSTLKIQSTQPQDSAVYLCASSFRGDEQYFGPGTRLTVL.

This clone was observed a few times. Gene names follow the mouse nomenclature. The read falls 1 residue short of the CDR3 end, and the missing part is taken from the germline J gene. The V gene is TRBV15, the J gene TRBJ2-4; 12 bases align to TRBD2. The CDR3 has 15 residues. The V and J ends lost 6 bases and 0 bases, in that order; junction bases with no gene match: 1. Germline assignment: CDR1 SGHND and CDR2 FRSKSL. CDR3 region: CASSGTGGSQNTLYF. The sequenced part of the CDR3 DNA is TGTGCCAGCAGCGGGACTGGGGGGAGTCAAAACACCTTGTAC. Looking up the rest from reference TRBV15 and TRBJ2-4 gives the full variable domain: DAGVTQTPRHEVAEKGQTIILKCEPVSGHNDLFWYRQTKIQGLELLSYFRSKSLMEDGGAFKDRFKAEMLNSSFSTLKIQPTEPKDSAVYLCASSGTGGSQNTLYFGAGTRLSVL.

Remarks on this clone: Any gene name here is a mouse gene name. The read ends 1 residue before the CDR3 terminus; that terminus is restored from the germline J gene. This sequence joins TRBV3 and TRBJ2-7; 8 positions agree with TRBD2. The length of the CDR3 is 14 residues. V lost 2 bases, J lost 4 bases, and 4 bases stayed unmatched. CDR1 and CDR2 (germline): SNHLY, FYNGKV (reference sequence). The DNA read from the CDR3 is TGTGCCAGCAGCTTAAGGGGGGGCCATTATGAACAGTAC. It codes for CASSLRGGHYEQY. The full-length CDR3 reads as CASSLRGGHYEQYF.

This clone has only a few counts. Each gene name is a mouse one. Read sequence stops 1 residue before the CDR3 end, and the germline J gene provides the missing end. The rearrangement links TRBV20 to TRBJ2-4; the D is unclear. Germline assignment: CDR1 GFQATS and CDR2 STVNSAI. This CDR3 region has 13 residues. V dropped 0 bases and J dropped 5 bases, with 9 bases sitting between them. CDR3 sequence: CGARETKLNTLYF. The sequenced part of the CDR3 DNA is TGTGGTGCTAGGGAGACAAAACTAAACACCTTGTAC.

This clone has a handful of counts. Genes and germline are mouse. CDR3 residues: CASSLWSGGNSDYTF. Incomplete CDR3 DNA: TGTGCCAGCAGTCTGTGGTCAGGGGGCAACTCCGACTACACC. The gene calls are TRBV26 and TRBJ1-2; TRBD1 matches 8 bases. The read ends 1 residue shy of where the CDR3 ends; the end is completed using the germline J gene. This CDR3 is 15 amino acids long. Trimming took 1 base from V and 2 from J; bases not matched to a gene: 3. Germline CDR1 and CDR2: KGHPV and FQNQEV (reference sequence). The whole variable domain, filled in from reference TRBV26 and TRBJ1-2, reads NSKVIQTPRYLVKGQGQKAKMRCIPEKGHPVVFWYQQNKNNEFKFLINFQNQEVLQQIDMTEKRFSAECPSNSPCSLEIQSSEAGDSALYLCASSLWSGGNSDYTFGSGTRLLVI.

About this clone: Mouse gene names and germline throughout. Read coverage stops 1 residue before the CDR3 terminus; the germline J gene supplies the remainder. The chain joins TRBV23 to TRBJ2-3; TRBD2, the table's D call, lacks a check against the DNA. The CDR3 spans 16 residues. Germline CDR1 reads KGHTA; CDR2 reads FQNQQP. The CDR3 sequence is CSSSQGDWGAAETLYF. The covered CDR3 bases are TGCTCCAGCAGTCAAGGGGACTGGGGGGCTGCAGAAACGCTGTAT.

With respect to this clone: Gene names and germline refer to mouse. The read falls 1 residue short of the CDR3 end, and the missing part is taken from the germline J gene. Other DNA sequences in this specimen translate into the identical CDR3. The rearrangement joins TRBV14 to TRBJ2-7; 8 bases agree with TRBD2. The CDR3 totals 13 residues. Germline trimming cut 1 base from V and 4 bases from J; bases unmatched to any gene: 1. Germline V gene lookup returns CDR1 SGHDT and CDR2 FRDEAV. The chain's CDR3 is CASSFDWGYEQYF. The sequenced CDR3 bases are TGTGCCAGCAGTTTCGACTGGGGTTATGAACAGTAC.

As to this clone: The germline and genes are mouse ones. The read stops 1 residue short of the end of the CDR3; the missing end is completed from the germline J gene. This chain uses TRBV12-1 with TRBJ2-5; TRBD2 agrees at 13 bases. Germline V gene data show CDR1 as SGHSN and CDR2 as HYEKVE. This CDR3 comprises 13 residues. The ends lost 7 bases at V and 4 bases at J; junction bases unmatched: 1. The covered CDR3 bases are TGTGCCAGGGACTGGGGGGGCGAAGACACCCAGTAC. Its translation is CARDWGGEDTQY. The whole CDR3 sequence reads CARDWGGEDTQYF.

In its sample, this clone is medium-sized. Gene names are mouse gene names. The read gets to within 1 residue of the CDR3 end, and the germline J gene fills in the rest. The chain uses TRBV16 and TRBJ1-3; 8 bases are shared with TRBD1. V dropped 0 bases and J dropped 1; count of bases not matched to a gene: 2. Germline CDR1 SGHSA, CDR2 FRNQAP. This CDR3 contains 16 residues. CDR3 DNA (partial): TGTGCAAGCAGCTTAGAAGCAGGGGGCTCTGGAAATACGCTCTAT. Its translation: CASSLEAGGSGNTLY. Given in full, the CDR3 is CASSLEAGGSGNTLYF.

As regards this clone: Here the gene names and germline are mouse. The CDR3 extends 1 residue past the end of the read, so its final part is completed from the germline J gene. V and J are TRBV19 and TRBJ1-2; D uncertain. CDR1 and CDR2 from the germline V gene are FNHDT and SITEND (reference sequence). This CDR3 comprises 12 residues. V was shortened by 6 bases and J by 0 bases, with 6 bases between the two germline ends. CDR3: CASIPANSDYTF. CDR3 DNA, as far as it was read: TGTGCCAGCATCCCCGCAAACTCCGACTACACC.

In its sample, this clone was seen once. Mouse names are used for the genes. The CDR3 sequence is CASSRPGGAQDTQYF. Incomplete CDR3 DNA: TGTGCTAGCAGTAGACCTGGGGGGGCGCAAGACACCCAGTAC. This rearrangement joins TRBV17 to TRBJ2-5, with TRBD2 matching 10 bases. From the germline J gene comes the end of the CDR3, since the read stops 1 residue before it. V trimming: 2 bases; J trimming: 3 bases; junction bases outside the gene matches: 2. This CDR3 has 15 residues. Germline values: CDR1 MNHDT, CDR2 YYDKIL.

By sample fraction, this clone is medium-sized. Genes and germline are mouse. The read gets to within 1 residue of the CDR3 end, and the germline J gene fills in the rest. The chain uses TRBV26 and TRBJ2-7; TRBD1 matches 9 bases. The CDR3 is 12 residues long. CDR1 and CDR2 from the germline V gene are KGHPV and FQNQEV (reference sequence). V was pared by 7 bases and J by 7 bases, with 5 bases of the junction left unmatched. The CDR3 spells CASTHRGQEQYF. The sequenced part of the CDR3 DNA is TGTGCCAGCACTCACAGGGGGCAGGAACAGTAC.

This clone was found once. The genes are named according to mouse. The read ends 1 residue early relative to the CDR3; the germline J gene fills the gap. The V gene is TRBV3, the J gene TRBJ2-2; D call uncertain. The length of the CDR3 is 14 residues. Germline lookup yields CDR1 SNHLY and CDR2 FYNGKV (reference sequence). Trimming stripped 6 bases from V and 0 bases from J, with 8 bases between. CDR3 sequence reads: CASRLQTNTGQLYF. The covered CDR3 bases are TGTGCCAGCAGGCTACAGACAAACACCGGGCAGCTCTAC.

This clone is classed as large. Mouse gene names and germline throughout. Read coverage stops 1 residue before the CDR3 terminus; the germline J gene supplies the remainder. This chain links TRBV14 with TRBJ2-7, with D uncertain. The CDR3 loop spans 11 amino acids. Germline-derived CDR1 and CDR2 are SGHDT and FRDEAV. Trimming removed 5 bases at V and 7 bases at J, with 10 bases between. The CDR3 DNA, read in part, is TGTGCCAGCAGCCGACTCGGGGAACAGTAC. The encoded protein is CASSRLGEQY. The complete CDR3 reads CASSRLGEQYF.

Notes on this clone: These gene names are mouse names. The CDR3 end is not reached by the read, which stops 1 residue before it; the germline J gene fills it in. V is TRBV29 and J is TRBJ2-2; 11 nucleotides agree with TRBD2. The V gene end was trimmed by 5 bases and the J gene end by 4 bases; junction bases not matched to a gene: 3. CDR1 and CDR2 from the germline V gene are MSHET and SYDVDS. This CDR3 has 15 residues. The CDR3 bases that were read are TGTGCTAGCAGTCGACTGGGGGGGACCACCGGGCAGCTCTAC. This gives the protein CASSRLGGTTGQLY. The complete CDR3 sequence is CASSRLGGTTGQLYF.

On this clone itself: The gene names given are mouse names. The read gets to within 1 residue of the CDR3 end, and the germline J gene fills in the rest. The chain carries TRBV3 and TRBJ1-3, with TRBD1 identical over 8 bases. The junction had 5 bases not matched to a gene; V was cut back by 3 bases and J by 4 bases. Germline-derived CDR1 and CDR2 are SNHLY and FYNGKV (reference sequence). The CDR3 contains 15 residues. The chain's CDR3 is CASSFLQGVGNTLYF. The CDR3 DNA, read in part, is TGTGCCAGCAGCTTTCTACAGGGGGTGGGAAATACGCTCTAT.

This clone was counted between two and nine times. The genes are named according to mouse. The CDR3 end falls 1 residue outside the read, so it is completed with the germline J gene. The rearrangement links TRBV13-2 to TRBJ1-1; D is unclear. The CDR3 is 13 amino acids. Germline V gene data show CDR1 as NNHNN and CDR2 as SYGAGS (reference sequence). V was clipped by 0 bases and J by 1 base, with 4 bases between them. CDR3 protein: CASGDGQNTEVFF. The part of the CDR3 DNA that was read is TGTGCCAGCGGTGATGGACAAAACACAGAAGTCTTC.

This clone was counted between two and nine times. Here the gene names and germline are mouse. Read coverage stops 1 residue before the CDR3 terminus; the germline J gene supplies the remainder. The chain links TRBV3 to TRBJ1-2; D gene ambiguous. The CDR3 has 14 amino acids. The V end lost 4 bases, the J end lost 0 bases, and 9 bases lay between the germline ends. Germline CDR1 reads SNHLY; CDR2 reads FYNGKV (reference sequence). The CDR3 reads CASSWNNANSDYTF. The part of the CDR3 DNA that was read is TGTGCCAGCAGCTGGAACAATGCAAACTCCGACTACACC. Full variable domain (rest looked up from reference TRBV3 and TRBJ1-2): GPKVLQIPSHQIIDMGQMVTLNCDPVSNHLYFYWYKQILGQQMEFLVNFYNGKVMEKSKLFKDQFSVERPDGSYFTLKIQPTALEDSAVYFCASSWNNANSDYTFGSGTRLLVI.

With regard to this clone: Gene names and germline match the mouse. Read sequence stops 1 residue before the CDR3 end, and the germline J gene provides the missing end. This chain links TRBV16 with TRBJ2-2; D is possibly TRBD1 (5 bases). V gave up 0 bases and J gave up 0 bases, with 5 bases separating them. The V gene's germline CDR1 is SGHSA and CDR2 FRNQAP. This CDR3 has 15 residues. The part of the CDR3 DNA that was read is TGTGCAAGCAGCTTAGACAGGGCAAACACCGGGCAGCTCTAC. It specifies CASSLDRANTGQLY. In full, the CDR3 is CASSLDRANTGQLYF.

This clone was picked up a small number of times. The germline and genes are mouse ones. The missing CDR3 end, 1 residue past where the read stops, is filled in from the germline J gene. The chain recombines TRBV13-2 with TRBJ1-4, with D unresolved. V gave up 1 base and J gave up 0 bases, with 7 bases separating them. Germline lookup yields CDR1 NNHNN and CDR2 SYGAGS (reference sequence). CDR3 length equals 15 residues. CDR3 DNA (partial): TGTGCCAGCGGTGATTGGGCAATTTCCAACGAAAGATTATTT. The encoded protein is CASGDWAISNERLF. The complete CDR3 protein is CASGDWAISNERLFF.

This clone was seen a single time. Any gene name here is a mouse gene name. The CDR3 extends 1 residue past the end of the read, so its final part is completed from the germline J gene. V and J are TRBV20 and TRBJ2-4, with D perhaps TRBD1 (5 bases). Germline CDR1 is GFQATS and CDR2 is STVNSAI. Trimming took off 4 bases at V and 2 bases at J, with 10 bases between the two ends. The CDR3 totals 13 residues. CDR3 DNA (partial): TGTGGTGCTATGAGGACAAATCAAAACACCTTGTAC. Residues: CGAMRTNQNTLY. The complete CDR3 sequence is CGAMRTNQNTLYF.

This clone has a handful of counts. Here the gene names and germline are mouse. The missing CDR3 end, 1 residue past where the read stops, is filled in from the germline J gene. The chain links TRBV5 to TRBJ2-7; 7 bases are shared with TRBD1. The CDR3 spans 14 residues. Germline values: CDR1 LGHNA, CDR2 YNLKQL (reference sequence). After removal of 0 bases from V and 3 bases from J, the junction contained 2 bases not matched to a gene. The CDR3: CASSQDRDSYEQYF. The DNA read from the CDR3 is TGTGCCAGCAGCCAAGACCGGGACAGCTATGAACAGTAC.

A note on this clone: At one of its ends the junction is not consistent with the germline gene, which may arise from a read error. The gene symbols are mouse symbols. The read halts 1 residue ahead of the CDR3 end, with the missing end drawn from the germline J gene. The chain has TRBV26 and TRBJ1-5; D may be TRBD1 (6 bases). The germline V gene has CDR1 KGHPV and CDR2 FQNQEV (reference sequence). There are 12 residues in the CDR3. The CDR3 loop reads CASSWDKQAPLF. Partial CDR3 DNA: TGTGCCAGCAGTTGGGACAAACAGGCTCCGCTT. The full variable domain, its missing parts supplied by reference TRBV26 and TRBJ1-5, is NSKVIQTPRYLVKGQGQKAKMRCIPEKGHPVVFWYQQNKNNEFKFLINFQNQEVLQQIDMTEKRFSAECPSNSPCSLEIQSSEAGDSALYLCASSWDKQAPLFGEGTRLSVL.

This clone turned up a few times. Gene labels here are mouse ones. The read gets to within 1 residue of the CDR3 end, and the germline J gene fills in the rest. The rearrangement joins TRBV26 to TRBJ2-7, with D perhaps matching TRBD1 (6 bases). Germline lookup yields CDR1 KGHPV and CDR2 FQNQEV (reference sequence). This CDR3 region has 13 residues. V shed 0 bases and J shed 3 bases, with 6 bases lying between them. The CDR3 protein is CASSLSRGYEQYF. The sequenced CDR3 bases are TGTGCCAGCAGTCTGTCCAGGGGCTATGAACAGTAC.